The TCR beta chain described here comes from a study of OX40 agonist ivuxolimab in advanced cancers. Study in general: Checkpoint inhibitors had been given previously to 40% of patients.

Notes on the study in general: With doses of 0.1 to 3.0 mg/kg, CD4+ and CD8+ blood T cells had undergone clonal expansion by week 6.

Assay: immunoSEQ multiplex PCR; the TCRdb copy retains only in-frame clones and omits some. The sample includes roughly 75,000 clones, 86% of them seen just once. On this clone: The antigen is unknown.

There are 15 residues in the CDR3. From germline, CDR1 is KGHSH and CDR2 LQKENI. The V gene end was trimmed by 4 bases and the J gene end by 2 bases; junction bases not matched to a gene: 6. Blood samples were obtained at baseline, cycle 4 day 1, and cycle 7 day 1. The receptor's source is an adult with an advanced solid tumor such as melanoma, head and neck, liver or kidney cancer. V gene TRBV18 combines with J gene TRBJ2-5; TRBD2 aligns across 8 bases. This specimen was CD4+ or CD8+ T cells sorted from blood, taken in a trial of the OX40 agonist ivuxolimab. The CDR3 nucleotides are TGTGCCAGCTCACGGTCTAGCGGGCCTCAAGAGACCCAGTACTTC. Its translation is CASSRSSGPQETQYF.